The rows below give T cell receptor beta chains drawn from one sample of a study of T cells in Graves' hyperthyroidism and ophthalmopathy. Each CDR3 protein is one row after TCRdb ran MiXCR on the multiplex PCR reads. The sample comprises nearly 600,000 distinct CDR3 sequences, around 14% of which are singletons, and roughly 7% rests with the top ten. Sequencing was carried out using blood. The receptors originated from a woman aged 18-29 years with Graves' ophthalmopathy. Both conserved end residues are part of each CDR3. The order of the fields is clone size, J gene, D gene, V gene, CDR3 DNA, CDR3 protein. D genes are given only for firm matches. Size tells how often a clone was seen (once, few, many) or the class of an expanded clone, and some rows leave it out.

>many|TRBJ2-2|TRBD1|TRBV13
TGTGCCAGCAGCTTAGGGGACAGGGGTGCCACCGGGGAGCTGTTTTTT
CASSLGDRGATGELFF
>many|TRBJ2-1|-|TRBV20-1
TGCAGTGCCAGGGCAGGGCTTGTGAATGGACTCTTCAATGAGCAGTTCTTC
CSARAGLVNGLFNEQFF
>many|TRBJ1-1|-|TRBV30
TGTGCCTGGCGTCATCCGGGACCCGAAAACACTGAAGCTTTCTTT
CAWRHPGPENTEAFF
>few|TRBJ1-2|-|TRBV20-1
TGCAGTGCCCTCAGGGATGGAGGAGGCTACACCTTC
CSALRDGGGYTF
>many|TRBJ2-3|TRBD2|TRBV7-3
TGTGCCAGCAGCCTAAAGGAACTAGCGGGCACAGATACGCAGTATTTT
CASSLKELAGTDTQYF
>-|TRBJ2-1|TRBD2|TRBV20-1
TGCAGTGTTCTGCTCACCAGCGGGGCCTCCAATGAGCAGTTCTTC
CSVLLTSGASNEQFF
>many|TRBJ2-1|-|TRBV6-1
TGTGCCAGCAGTGAGAGGGACGGCGGTTTTTACAATGAGCAGTTCTTC
CASSERDGGFYNEQFF
>many|TRBJ1-1|-|TRBV12-3/TRBV12-4
TGTGCCAGCCTTAGGGGCGGGGAAGCTTTCTTT
CASLRGGEAFF
>-|TRBJ1-4|-|TRBV29-1
TGCAGCGTTGTAACCCCTAATGAAAAACTGTTTTTT
CSVVTPNEKLFF
>many|TRBJ2-5|-|TRBV5-6
TGTGCCAGCACCCTTGGAGCAGAGGCCGAGACCCAGTACTTC
CASTLGAEAETQYF
>many|TRBJ2-7|-|TRBV7-2
TGTGCCAGCAGCTTAGACTATAGCTCCTACGAGCAGTACTTC
CASSLDYSSYEQYF
>many|TRBJ2-5|-|TRBV7-9
TGTGCCAGCAGCCCCGAGGGGGGGCTAGAGACCCAGTACTTC
CASSPEGGLETQYF
>few|TRBJ2-1|TRBD1|TRBV20-1
TGCAGTGCTTGGCAGGGGGCCAATGAGCAGTTCTTC
CSAWQGANEQFF
>few|TRBJ1-2|-|TRBV12-5
TGTGCTAGTGGTTTGCCCCTGGGTACGGATGGCTACACCTTC
CASGLPLGTDGYTF
>many|TRBJ2-7|-|TRBV27
TGTGCCAGCAGTTCCCAGAGTCGAGGCCCCTACGAGCAGTACTTC
CASSSQSRGPYEQYF
>many|TRBJ1-5|-|TRBV12-3/TRBV12-4
TGTGCCAGCAGTTTGAGGAGGGGCAATCAGCCCCAGCATTTT
CASSLRRGNQPQHF
>-|TRBJ2-3|TRBD2|TRBV5-1
TGCGCCAGCAGCTTGTTTGGCGGGAGAACAGATACGCAGTATTTT
CASSLFGGRTDTQYF
>many|TRBJ2-3|-|TRBV7-3
TGTGCCAGCAGCTTAATTTGGGAGGATACGCAGTATTTT
CASSLIWEDTQYF
>many|TRBJ2-2|-|TRBV20-1
TGCAGTGCTAGGTCGACTGCTAACACCGGGGAGCTGTTTTTT
CSARSTANTGELFF
>few|TRBJ2-5|-|TRBV11-3
TGTGCCAGCAGCATCGCAGAAGAGACCCAGTACTTC
CASSIAEETQYF
>many|TRBJ2-7|TRBD2|TRBV3-1
TGTGCCAGCAGCCAAGCTAGCGGGCCTTACGAGCAGTACTTC
CASSQASGPYEQYF
>few|TRBJ1-3|-|TRBV20-1
TGCAGTGCTAGAGATCTGCGACCTTCTGGAAACACCATATATTTT
CSARDLRPSGNTIYF
>-|TRBJ1-5|-|TRBV7-9
TGTGCCAGCAGCTTATCAGGGCCCTTGTATAGCAATCAGCCCCAGCATTTT
CASSLSGPLYSNQPQHF
>many|TRBJ2-1|TRBD2|TRBV7-9
TGTGCCAGCAGCCAAGAGGGCGGGAGGGCAAATGAGCAGTTCTTC
CASSQEGGRANEQFF
>many|TRBJ2-7|TRBD1|TRBV28
TGTGCCAGCAGTTTACCTGTGGACAGGGCCCCCTACGAGCAGTACTTC
CASSLPVDRAPYEQYF
>-|TRBJ2-2|TRBD1|TRBV15
TGTGCCACCAGCCCAGGCCCGGGGACAGGCTACACCGGGGAGCTGTTTTTT
CATSPGPGTGYTGELFF
>-|TRBJ2-5|TRBD2|TRBV29-1
TGCAGCGTTGATTGGGAGGGAGGCGAGACCCAGTACTTC
CSVDWEGGETQYF
>few|TRBJ1-4|-|TRBV12-5
TGTGCTAGTGGCTACCGCAGTGCAACTAATGAAAAACTGTTTTTT
CASGYRSATNEKLFF
>many|TRBJ2-1|-|TRBV2
TGTGCCAGCAGTGAAGGCGGTACCTTTTCCTACAATGAGCAGTTCTTC
CASSEGGTFSYNEQFF
>many|TRBJ1-2|-|TRBV28
TGTGCCAGCAGTTTGACTCGGCCAGGGAGCGATGGCTACACCTTC
CASSLTRPGSDGYTF
>few|TRBJ1-1|TRBD1|TRBV5-1
TGCGCCAGCAGCGCTGGGACAGGGAGTGGGGCTGAAGCTTTCTTT
CASSAGTGSGAEAFF
>few|TRBJ1-2|-|TRBV7-9
TGTGCCAGCAGCTTAGTAGGGCAGTTCCGGGCTAACACCTTC
CASSLVGQFRANTF
>few|TRBJ2-1|-|TRBV6-1
TGTGCCAGCAGTAGGAAGGGATCAGCCCTCTACAATGAGCAGTTCTTC
CASSRKGSALYNEQFF
>many|TRBJ2-3|-|TRBV7-8
TGTGCCAGCAGCTTAACGGGCAGGTACGCAGATACGCAGTATTTT
CASSLTGRYADTQYF
>few|TRBJ2-7|TRBD1|TRBV12-5
TGTGCTAGTGCCAGAGGGACAGGAGACACCTACGAGCAGTACTTC
CASARGTGDTYEQYF
>-|TRBJ1-5|TRBD1|TRBV19
TGTGCCAGTATCGGTAGGACAGGGGACGCATATCAGCCCCAGCATTTT
CASIGRTGDAYQPQHF
>many|TRBJ2-7|TRBD1|TRBV6-1
TGTGCCAGCAGGACTAAAACAGGGGGATATCCCTACGAGCAGTACTTC
CASRTKTGGYPYEQYF
>many|TRBJ1-1|TRBD1|TRBV4-3
TGCGCCAGCAGCCCGGGACAGGGAATTTCAGCTTTCTTT
CASSPGQGISAFF
>many|TRBJ2-7|TRBD1|TRBV14
TGTGCCAGCAGGAAAAAACAGGGGACGATCTGTTATTACTACGAGCAGTACTTC
CASRKKQGTICYYYEQYF
>many|TRBJ2-7|-|TRBV7-2
TGTGCCAGCAGCTTTGGAGTCGGGTCCTACGAGCAGTACTTC
CASSFGVGSYEQYF
>-|TRBJ2-1|TRBD2|TRBV6-6
TGTGCCAGCAGTTACTCGAAGCGGGGGTACTACAATGAGCAGTTCTTC
CASSYSKRGYYNEQFF
>-|TRBJ2-5|TRBD2|TRBV6-1
TGTGCCAGCAGCCCTACCGGACTAGCGGGAGGGGGAGAGACCCAGTACTTC
CASSPTGLAGGGETQYF
>many|TRBJ1-1|-|TRBV28
TGTGCCAGCAGTCCTTCAGCCCTGAACACTGAAGCTTTCTTT
CASSPSALNTEAFF
>many|TRBJ2-3|-|TRBV30
TGTGCCTGGATCGGGGGCGGGAGAAGCGGCACAGATACGCAGTATTTT
CAWIGGGRSGTDTQYF
>many|TRBJ2-1|TRBD1|TRBV7-9
TGTGCCAGCAGCACAACTCGACAGGGACCCAATGAGCAGTTCTTC
CASSTTRQGPNEQFF
>once|TRBJ1-4|-|TRBV28
TGTGCCAGCAGTTTACCCGGGACATCATCTGAAAAACTGTTTTTT
CASSLPGTSSEKLFF
>few|TRBJ2-7|-|TRBV19
TGTGCCAGTAGTATGGCTAGCGCGCATTCCTACGAGCAGTACTTC
CASSMASAHSYEQYF
>-|TRBJ1-6|TRBD1|TRBV6-1
TGTGCCAGCAGTCCAATCACAGGGGGCCAATCACCCCTCCACTTT
CASSPITGGQSPLHF
>-|TRBJ1-5|TRBD1|TRBV20-1
TGCAGTGCCTCCCAAACCGACAGGGGTCTGCATTTT
CSASQTDRGLHF
>few|TRBJ2-2|TRBD1|TRBV2
TGTGCCAGCAGTCAAGGACAGGGGGCTAGCGGGGAGCTGTTTTTT
CASSQGQGASGELFF
>few|TRBJ1-1|-|TRBV19
TGTGCCAGTTACATGACTCGGAACACTGAAGCTTTCTTT
CASYMTRNTEAFF
>many|TRBJ1-2|-|TRBV6-1
TGTGCCAGCAGAGGGGACGGAGCCAGGATGTATGGCTACACCTTC
CASRGDGARMYGYTF
>many|TRBJ2-7|-|TRBV28
TGTGCCAGCAGTTTGGGCCTGACCTACGAGCAGTACTTC
CASSLGLTYEQYF
>many|TRBJ1-5|-|TRBV28
TGTGCCAGCAGTTTATGGTCTGGGGGCGTCCGTGACAGAAATCAGCCCCAGCATTTT
CASSLWSGGVRDRNQPQHF
>few|TRBJ2-5|TRBD2|TRBV30
TGTGCCTGGAGACCGTGGCGGGAGGGCCAGGAGACCCAGTACTTC
CAWRPWREGQETQYF